This T cell receptor (beta chain) was sequenced in a study of Graves' ophthalmopathy and Graves' hyperthyroidism (dated 2018 in TCRdb). Concerning the study at large: Peripheral blood was collected before any treatment was given, at the time of initial diagnosis. To tell Graves' ophthalmopathy apart from Graves' hyperthyroidism, and to predict which patients would progress to ophthalmopathy, the study relied on TCR beta repertoire signatures. In total, around 130 blood samples were TCR-sequenced: fewer than 50 ophthalmopathy, some 80 hyperthyroidism and about 17 hyperthyroidism-to-ophthalmopathy patients. To explore V-J signatures that separate ophthalmopathy from hyperthyroidism, a discovery set of about a hundred patients was enrolled, consisting of 40 to 45 with ophthalmopathy and roughly 59 with stable hyperthyroidism. An independent validation cohort was composed of some 19 hyperthyroidism patients and around 16 patients who later progressed from hyperthyroidism to ophthalmopathy. In roughly six hyperthyroidism patients, T-cell repertoires of thyroid tissue and blood were compared. Following sample collection, hyperthyroidism patients were given methimazole at a starting dose of 30 mg daily, and ophthalmopathy patients were given high-dose intravenous methylprednisolone.

In its sample, this clonotype was seen many times. Its antigen is currently not known. Base qualities are missing; no much larger clone stands one base away. Stable hyperthyroidism was defined as no progression to ophthalmopathy within 18 months of follow-up. Hyperthyroidism patients were newly diagnosed, were aged 18 to 65 years, and had a disease duration under 2 months. Patients were excluded if they had other autoimmune diseases, uncontrolled infections, pregnancy or lactation. Diagnosis relied on clinical symptoms, serum thyroxine, TRAb, thyroid ultrasound and orbital computed tomography. Ficoll-Paque density gradient centrifugation was used to isolate PBMCs from under 11 ml of fresh peripheral blood. Trizol reagent was used to extract the total RNA, and its quality was then checked on an Agilent 2100 Bioanalyzer. For repertoire sequencing, the TCR beta CDR3 regions were amplified from RNA transcripts. The first round of RT-PCR was done with HTBI primers and the Qiagen OneStep RT-PCR kit, and was followed by a second round of multiplex PCR, then size selection and purification. Libraries were sequenced paired-end with 100 bp reads on an Illumina HiSeq2000. In the source study's methods: SOAPnuke was used for read processing, and reads with adapters, uncalled bases, a mean Phred below 15, or no exact constant-primer or identifier match were discarded. High-quality paired reads were merged with COPE v1.2.5. Each unique nucleotide sequence was treated as a clonotype, and MiTCR v1.1 was used to align the clonotypes to the IMGT TRB V, D and J references. The analysis was limited to V-J combinations with a frequency above 0.0001, which together covered just over 98% of the repertoires. For each V-J combination, a TCR clonal expansion and chaos score was defined as F50 clonal expansion divided by the chaos observed in the TCRdist matrix. Features were reduced by Welch's t-statistics and random forest to 10 to 15 V-J combinations, which fed a naive Bayes classifier. The Morisita-Horn index was used to measure how similar the thyroid and blood repertoires were. TCRdb reprocessed the public reads (quality trimming at Q25 with fastp, clone calling with MiXCR) and kept in-frame beta chains. Merged by CDR3 protein, the rows form single entries marked with the most common genes and DNA. The V and J calls follow TCRdb's processing rather than the paper's. This sample lists about 370,000 distinct CDR3 sequences; about 17% were detected once. The top ten hold roughly 2.3% of the sample.

Overall study results and their limits: Most expanded thyroid clonotypes with a frequency above 0.001 also appeared in blood, which suggests that blood repertoires may reflect the immune response in the thyroid. Sample size was not predetermined statistically, and investigators were not blinded to group allocation. In cross-validation, the 13-signature model distinguished ophthalmopathy from stable hyperthyroidism with around 90% sensitivity and over 81% specificity, while in the test set the corresponding values were roughly 80% and 75%. In validation, the model predicted ophthalmopathy progression with nearly 71% sensitivity and around 72% specificity; some 13 predicted patients were CT-confirmed with GO in a median of approximately 6.5 months.

From cysteine to phenylalanine, the CDR3 is 14 amino acids long. Here the CDR3 DNA is all that survives: 42 bases in frame from base 1. The junction carries 14 bases between V and J, which are trimmed by 2 bases and 7 bases respectively. In the germline V gene, CDR1 corresponds to MDHEN and CDR2 to SYDVKM. The clonotype was recovered from an adult woman with stable Graves' hyperthyroidism. The sequencing sample was made of peripheral blood. Here the chain combines TRBV28 and TRBJ1-1; the D gene cannot be resolved reliably. The CDR3 protein is CASSLSYGVGEAFF. The DNA sequence is given as TGTGCCAGCAGTTTAAGTTATGGGGTTGGTGAAGCTTTCTTT.